This T cell receptor (beta chain) was profiled in a study of regulatory T cells in long-lasting Graves disease. Arm-PCR of CDR3 regions with iRepertoire HTBI primers generated TCR beta libraries. TCRdb re-derived calls from the multiplex PCR reads in MiXCR, one entry per CDR3 protein. The sample records under 500,000 distinct CDR3 sequences, roughly 20% being singletons. The time point here: persistent/refractory GD, antithyroid drugs over 5 years with positive TRAb. From RNA extracted from PBMCs, the TCR library was made. CDR1 and CDR2 from the germline V gene are SGHKS and YYEKEE (reference sequence). J was trimmed by 4 bases and V by 0 bases; bases with no gene match: 2. The CDR3 totals 15 residues.

The sequenced sample was peripheral blood mononuclear cells (PBMCs), obtained when the disease was refractory, from a patient treated with antithyroid drugs. The chain uses TRBV5-5 and TRBJ2-3, with 10 bases that match TRBD2. This receptor was taken from a female donor with Graves disease. The CDR3 sequence: CASSLVLAGPDTQYF. CDR3 DNA: TGTGCCAGCAGCTTGGTACTAGCGGGACCAGATACGCAGTATTTT.